These 8 T cell receptor beta chains were all obtained from the same sample, sequenced in a study of regulatory T cells in long-lasting Graves disease. Documented time point: newly diagnosed GD, antithyroid drugs for less than 3 months. Following extraction of RNA from PBMCs, that RNA was used to make the TCR library. iRepertoire HTBI primers and Arm-PCR of CDR3 regions built TCR beta libraries. TCRdb fed the multiplex PCR reads into MiXCR, producing one record per CDR3 protein. Here the sample spans roughly 220,000 distinct CDR3 sequences, around 18% being singletons. This specimen was peripheral blood mononuclear cells (PBMCs), taken at new diagnosis, from a patient treated with antithyroid drugs. The receptors shown here come from a female donor with Graves disease.

This clonotype was detected many times. Compared with germline, one end of the junction differs, possibly owing to a read error. The chain is built from TRBV5-1 and TRBJ1-3, with D possibly being TRBD1 (6 bases). The CDR3 sequence is 12 residues long. CDR1 is SGHRS and CDR2 is YFSETQ in the germline V gene. Here the CDR3 reads CASSLEGGTIYF. Here the CDR3 DNA reads TGTGCCAGCAGCTTGGAAGGGGGAACCATATATTTT.

The V gene is TRBV24-1, the J gene TRBJ2-3; 7 bases are shared with TRBD2. Germline CDR1 reads KGHDR; CDR2 reads SFDVKD. CDR3 length: 12 residues. After removal of 4 bases from V and 6 bases from J, the junction contained 0 bases not matched to a gene. CDR3 amino acids: CATSDGGDTQYF. CDR3 nucleotide sequence: TGTGCCACCAGTGACGGGGGGGATACGCAGTATTTT.

J is TRBJ2-6 and V is TRBV9; no clear D. Germline CDR1 SGDLS, CDR2 YYNGEE. The CDR3 is made up of 17 amino acids. Trimming left V 4 bases short and J 0 bases short, with 14 bases between. The CDR3 reads CASSNRVRGSGANVLTF. The CDR3 nucleotides read TGTGCCAGCAGCAACCGGGTCAGAGGCTCTGGGGCCAACGTCCTGACTTTC.

Concerning this clonotype itself: This likely came from a read error, as a far larger clone is one base away. The chain uses TRBV7-3 and TRBJ2-7; 7 nucleotides align to TRBD1. The ends lost 6 bases at V and 0 bases at J; junction bases unmatched: 5. Looked up from germline, CDR1 is SGHTA and CDR2 is FQGTGA. This CDR3 is built from 14 residues. CDR3 bases: TGTGCCAGCAGTGACAGGACAGGCTCCTACGAGCAGTACTTC. This translates into CASSDRTGSYEQYF.

The chain recombines TRBV6-2 or TRBV6-3 with TRBJ2-3; D call uncertain. Trimming shortened V by 10 bases and J by 0 bases, and 8 bases separated the two germline ends. The CDR3 runs 12 residues. Germline values: CDR1 MNHEY, CDR2 SVGEGT. As DNA, the CDR3 is TGTGCCACCGCCGAAAGCACAGATACGCAGTATTTT. Residues: CATAESTDTQYF.

This clonotype was counted many times. The genes are TRBV28 and TRBJ2-1; the D gene is possibly TRBD2 (5 bases). Trimming left V 5 bases short and J 0 bases short, with 14 bases between. The germline V gene encodes CDR1 MDHEN and CDR2 SYDVKM. There are 16 residues in the CDR3. The CDR3: CASSGPDLGSYNEQFF. CDR3 bases: TGTGCCAGCAGTGGACCGGACTTAGGCTCCTACAATGAGCAGTTCTTC.

The chain uses TRBV4-1 and TRBJ2-7; no definite D call. Germline CDR1 reads MGHRA; CDR2 reads YSYEKL. The CDR3 is 14 amino acids. V was cut by 1 base and J by 2 bases, with 9 bases left in between. CDR3 nucleotide sequence: TGCGCCAGCAGCCAAGGGCCTCCTCCCTACGAGCAGTACTTC. Its translation is CASSQGPPPYEQYF.

The chain has TRBV4-1 and TRBJ1-5; D unclear. V shed 1 base and J shed 5 bases, with 12 bases lying between them. This CDR3 region has 15 residues. Germline assignment: CDR1 MGHRA and CDR2 YSYEKL. The CDR3 DNA reads as TGCGCCAGCAGCCAAGTTCCCTCGAACGATCAGCCCCAGCATTTT. Its protein product is CASSQVPSNDQPQHF.